A single sample is the source of the 13 T cell receptor beta chains below, sequenced in a study of blood T cell repertoires in COVID-19 (dated by TCRdb to 2018 to 2021). The library was built by means of the immunoSEQ multiplex PCR assay. This is the immuneACCESS table as TCRdb keeps it, with only in-frame sequences that have V and J called. A part of the clones is gone; compared with another copy, unresolved V genes explain less than half, and the rest is unexplained. Here the sample has around 72,000 clones; about 90% occur a single time. The ten largest clones capture about an eighth of the sample. The sample comprised peripheral blood. All receptors come from a human donor with active COVID-19. The donor label of this sample is uncertain.

The rearrangement uses TRBV28 and TRBJ2-3, with 7 bases lining up with TRBD2. Germline CDR1 reads MDHEN; CDR2 reads SYDVKM. Germline trimming cut 6 bases from V and 0 bases from J; bases unmatched to any gene: 6. This CDR3 is 15 amino acids long. CDR3 sequence (DNA): TGTGCCAGCAGAGGCGGGAGCCCGAGCACAGATACGCAGTATTTT. It translates to CASRGGSPSTDTQYF.

This chain uses TRBV2 with TRBJ1-4; D ambiguous. Germline loops: CDR1 SNHLY, CDR2 FYNNEI. This CDR3 is 14 amino acids long. Trimming took 4 bases from V and 8 from J, leaving 14 bases between them. The CDR3 bases are TGTGCCAGCAGTGGATTCTTCTTCGGGGAAAAACTGTTTTTT. This encodes CASSGFFFGEKLFF.

V is TRBV3-1 (or the pseudogene TRBV3-2) and J is TRBJ1-2; the D gene is possibly TRBD1 (6 bases). The CDR3 is 13 residues long. Trimming removed 3 bases at V and 7 bases at J, with 12 bases between. Germline V lookup: CDR1 LGHDT, CDR2 YNNKEL (reference sequence). The CDR3 DNA reads as TGTGCCAGCAGCCAGAACAGGGCGGCTGGCTACACCTTC. Its protein is CASSQNRAAGYTF.

The chain combines TRBV15 with TRBJ1-2; 11 bases map to TRBD1. V trimming: 4 bases; J trimming: 2 bases; junction bases outside the gene matches: 6. The CDR3 has 16 amino acids. Germline CDR1 and CDR2: LNHNV and YYDKDF (reference sequence). The CDR3 DNA reads TGTGCCACCAGCACAAACCGGGACAGGGGGAACTATGGCTACACCTTC. Translating gives CATSTNRDRGNYGYTF.

A few counts support this clone. V is TRBV5-1 and J is TRBJ2-7; D might be TRBD2 (5 bases). CDR3 length equals 14 residues. V was shortened by 4 bases and J by 2 bases, with 13 bases between the two germline ends. The germline V gene encodes CDR1 SGHRS and CDR2 YFSETQ. CDR3 in amino acids: CASSLPGVPYEQYF. In DNA form, the CDR3 reads TGCGCCAGCAGCCTCCCCGGGGTACCCTACGAGCAGTACTTC. The full variable domain, its missing parts supplied by reference TRBV5-1 and TRBJ2-7, is KAGVTQTPRYLIKTRGQQVTLSCSPISGHRSVSWYQQTPGQGLQFLFEYFSETQRNKGNFPGRFSGRQFSNSRSEMNVSTLELGDSALYLCASSLPGVPYEQYFGPGTRLTVT.

The chain links TRBV25-1 to TRBJ2-5; weak D call: TRBD1 (5 bases). V was pared by 4 bases and J by 3 bases, with 12 bases between. Germline V gene sequence: CDR1 MGHDK, CDR2 SYGVNS. The CDR3 length is 14 residues. CDR3 nucleotide sequence: TGTGCCAGCAGTGCGGTCAACAGGAAAGAGACCCAGTACTTC. It codes for CASSAVNRKETQYF.

The chain is built from TRBV12-3 or TRBV12-4 and TRBJ2-1, with 7 bases that match TRBD2. Trimming at V came to 7 bases and at J to 12 bases, leaving 6 bases not matched to a gene. The CDR3 sequence is 11 residues long. CDR3 sequence: CASKTSGGQFF. The CDR3 bases are TGTGCCAGCAAGACCTCGGGGGGGCAGTTCTTC.

The CDR3 region has the DNA TGTGCCAGCAGCTTTACAGGTGGCAATCAGCCCCAGCATTTT. Translation: CASSFTGGNQPQHF. The chain joins TRBV5-5 to TRBJ1-5; D may be TRBD1 (5 bases). The CDR3 loop spans 14 amino acids. With 2 bases removed from V and 2 bases from J, the gap between germline ends came to 8 bases. Germline CDR1 is SGHKS and CDR2 is YYEKEE (reference sequence).

The chain joins TRBV3-1 (or the pseudogene TRBV3-2) to TRBJ2-7; D is unclear. The CDR3 sequence is 13 residues long. The V end lost 4 bases, the J end lost 7 bases, and 14 bases lay between the germline ends. Germline V gene data show CDR1 as LGHDT and CDR2 as YNNKEL (reference sequence). The CDR3 coding sequence is TGTGCCAGCAGCCCCTCCTCCGGGTCTGAGCAGTACTTC. Its translation: CASSPSSGSEQYF.

V and J are TRBV4-1 and TRBJ1-2, with D maybe TRBD1 (5 bases). The CDR3 extends over 15 amino acids. Germline V CDR1 and CDR2: MGHRA, YSYEKL. The ends were cut back, 1 base at V and 5 bases at J, with 14 bases in the middle. In DNA, the CDR3 is TGCGCCAGCAGCCAAGCGGAGGGGCCACTTTATGGCTACACCTTC. Translating gives CASSQAEGPLYGYTF.

In this sample, this clone turned up once. The rearrangement uses TRBV30 and TRBJ2-5, with D possibly matching TRBD2 (5 bases). Germline assignment: CDR1 GTSNPN and CDR2 SVGIG (reference sequence). Trimming pared 0 bases from V and 4 bases from J, leaving 15 bases between. CDR3 length: 15 residues. As DNA, the CDR3 is TGTGCCTGGAGTGTACAGTCGGGATCCGTAGAGACCCAGTACTTC. Residues: CAWSVQSGSVETQYF.

J is TRBJ2-5 and V is TRBV30; TRBD2 matches 11 bases. CDR3 length equals 15 residues. Trimming at V came to 3 bases and at J to 5 bases, leaving 8 bases not matched to a gene. CDR1 and CDR2 from the germline V gene are GTSNPN and SVGIG (reference sequence). CDR3: CAWRGVAGGQETQYF. CDR3 sequence (DNA): TGTGCCTGGAGGGGAGTAGCGGGAGGGCAGGAGACCCAGTACTTC.

With regard to this clone: The same CDR3 can be traced to other DNA sequences in this sample. The CDR3 bases are TGTGCCAGCTCATCACAAGAGACCCAGTACTTC. This translates into CASSSQETQYF. The rearrangement joins TRBV18 to TRBJ2-5; unclear D gene. V was cut by 5 bases and J by 2 bases, with 3 bases left in between. The CDR3 is made up of 11 amino acids. CDR1 and CDR2 (germline): KGHSH, LQKENI.